Listed here is a single T cell receptor (beta chain). The antigen is undetermined. V lost 1 base, J lost 4 bases, and 14 bases lay in between. Germline lookup yields CDR1 SGHTA and CDR2 FQGNSA. The CDR3 runs 16 residues. Enrollment shut out patients with autoimmune disease history or systemic immunosuppression. This entry is derived from a study of OX40 agonist ivuxolimab in advanced cancers. Study-wide points: Low normalized T-cell clonal expansion also characterized some of the nonresponders.

TCRdb keeps only in-frame clones here, not all; method: immunoSEQ multiplex PCR. The table lists fewer than 90,000 clones, approximately 86% of them singletons, with roughly 0.8% in the top ten. The V and J genes are TRBV7-2 and TRBJ2-1; D call uncertain. Source: CD4+ or CD8+ T cells sorted from blood, taken in a trial of the OX40 agonist ivuxolimab. The TCR sequence derives from an adult with an advanced solid tumor such as melanoma, head and neck, liver or kidney cancer. In DNA form, the CDR3 reads TGTGCCAGCAGCTTAGATCTGAGAATTTCGTACAATGAGCAGTTCTTC. Protein sequence: CASSLDLRISYNEQFF.